This TCR beta chain is drawn from a study of cytomegalovirus exposure and HLA in healthy donors. Background on the study: Across a few hundred genotyped donors, just over 80% landed in the Caucasian-associated ancestry cluster.

This CDR3 is 13 amino acids long. Between the trimmed V and J ends, which lost 2 bases and 3 bases, there was a span of 7 bases. Germline assignment: CDR1 SEHNR and CDR2 FQNEAQ (reference sequence). Study-wide findings and caveats: In most subjects, TCR beta sequences reportedly gave accurate predictions of HLA-A and HLA-B alleles.

Amplification used 60 Vbeta primers and 13 Jbeta primers. Assay used: immunoSEQ multiplex PCR; TCRdb lists only in-frame clones, some missing. The sample records roughly 100,000 clones, roughly three quarters being singletons. Concerning this clone itself: The antigen is undetermined.

The sequence was collected from a man aged 35 to 55 in good health and CMV-seropositive. Sequenced sample: PBMCs. V is TRBV7-9 and J is TRBJ1-2; D is undetermined. The CDR3: CASSLHSDYGYTF. The CDR3 nucleotides read TGTGCCAGCAGCTTACACAGTGACTATGGCTACACCTTC.